These 3 T cell receptor beta chains came from one sample sequenced in a study of molecular identifiers for immune sequencing clone quantification. TCRdb re-called the PCR reads through MiXCR, storing one row per CDR3 protein. The sample contains about 640,000 distinct CDR3 sequences, around 20% of which appear only once. The sequenced sample was naive CD8+ T cells from blood, with Jurkat cell RNA spiked in. Regarding subset: FACS-sorted CD8+CD4-CCR7+CD45RA+ naive T cells. The receptor source for this set is a human donor in good health. Some libraries in this study had Jurkat cell RNA spiked in.

Regarding this clonotype: Being one base from a much bigger clone, this may be a read error. The gene calls are TRBV7-9 and TRBJ2-3; D not certain. The CDR3 extends over 14 amino acids. Germline V gene sequence: CDR1 SEHNR, CDR2 FQNEAQ (reference sequence). The CDR3 bases are TGTCCCAGCAGCTACTCCCACAACACAGATACGCAGTATTTT. Amino acid sequence: CPSSYSHNTDTQYF.

This sequence joins TRBV5-3 and TRBJ2-7; tentatively, D is TRBD2 (6 bases). TRBV5-3 is given ORF status, its function remaining uncertain. V was trimmed by 8 bases and J by 3 bases, leaving 27 bases between them. The length of the CDR3 is 17 residues. In nucleotides, the CDR3 is TGTGCCAGCATCCGGGAGATTAGCTCGACACAAGACTACGAGCAGTACTTC. Translation gives CASIREISSTQDYEQYF.

This clonotype was observed many times. The chain joins TRBV3-1 to TRBJ2-3; tentative D call: TRBD2 (6 bases). This CDR3 is 16 amino acids long. CDR1 is LGHDT and CDR2 is YNNKEL in the germline V gene (reference sequence). Trimming removed 2 bases at V and 4 bases at J, with 16 bases between. The CDR3 sequence is CASSQFAGTLPDTQYF. For the CDR3, the DNA is TGTGCCAGCAGCCAATTTGCGGGGACGCTGCCAGATACGCAGTATTTT.